This T cell receptor beta chain was observed in a study of control samples from healthy donors and cancer patients. Germline V gene data show CDR1 as ENHRY and CDR2 as SYGVKD. The CDR3 totals 15 residues. The V segment lost 2 bases and the J segment 3 bases; nucleotides outside the gene matches: 7. Sequencing was performed with immunoSEQ multiplex PCR; in TCRdb, only in-frame clones are kept and a portion is missing. The data show 130,000 or so clones, about 94% seen once. The V call is TRBV10-3, the J call TRBJ2-7; 7 bases align to TRBD2. The TCR was taken from a man aged 55 to 69 with colorectal cancer. The source material was PBMCs. The CDR3 DNA follows: TGTGCCATCAGTGAGCCCGGGACTACCATCTACGAGCAGTACTTC. This encodes CAISEPGTTIYEQYF.